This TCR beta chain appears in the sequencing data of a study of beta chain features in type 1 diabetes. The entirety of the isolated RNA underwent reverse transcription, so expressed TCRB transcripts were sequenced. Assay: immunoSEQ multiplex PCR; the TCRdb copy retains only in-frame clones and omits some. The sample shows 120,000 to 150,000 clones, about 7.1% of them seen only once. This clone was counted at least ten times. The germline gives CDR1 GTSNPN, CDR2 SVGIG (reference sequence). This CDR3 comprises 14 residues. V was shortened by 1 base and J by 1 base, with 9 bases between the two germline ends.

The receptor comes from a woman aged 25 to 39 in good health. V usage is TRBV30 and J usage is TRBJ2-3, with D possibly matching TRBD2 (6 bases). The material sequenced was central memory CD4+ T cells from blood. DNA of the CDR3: TGTGCCTGGAGTGCCCGACTAGGCACAGATACGCAGTATTTT. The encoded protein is CAWSARLGTDTQYF.